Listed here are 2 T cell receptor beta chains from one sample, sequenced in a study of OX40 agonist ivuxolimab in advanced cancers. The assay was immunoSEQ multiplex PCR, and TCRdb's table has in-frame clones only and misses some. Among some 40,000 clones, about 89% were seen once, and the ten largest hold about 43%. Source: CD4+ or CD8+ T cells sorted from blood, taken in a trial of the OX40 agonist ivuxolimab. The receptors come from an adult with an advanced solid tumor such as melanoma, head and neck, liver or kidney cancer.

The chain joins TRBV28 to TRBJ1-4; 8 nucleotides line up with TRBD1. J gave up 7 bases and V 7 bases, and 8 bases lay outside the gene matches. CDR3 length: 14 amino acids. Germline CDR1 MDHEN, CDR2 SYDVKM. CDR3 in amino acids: CASKITGGGEKLFF. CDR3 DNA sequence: TGTGCCAGCAAAATTACAGGGGGGGGTGAAAAACTGTTTTTT.

The CDR3, as DNA: TGTGCCAGCAGCCTAACCCCTAGCGGGGCAGGCACAGATACGCAGTATTTT. This codes for CASSLTPSGAGTDTQYF. The chain has TRBV7-6 and TRBJ2-3; 9 bases match TRBD2. The CDR3 is 17 amino acids. The J segment lost 1 base and the V segment lost 5 bases, leaving 10 bases of the junction unmatched. In germline, CDR1 is SGHVS, CDR2 FNYEAQ.